These 26 T cell receptor beta chains were sequenced from one sample in a study of shared clonotypes between healthy human individuals. CD45RO-negative CD8 cells positively selected for CCR7 made up the naive population, which excluded terminally differentiated effector memory CD45RA+ cells. Clones were read by immunoSEQ multiplex PCR, and TCRdb kept only the in-frame ones, dropping some. Among 700,000 to 950,000 clones listed, roughly 96% were seen once. What was sequenced was naive CD8+ T cells sorted from blood. The receptors here all came from a man aged 25 to 40 in good health.

In nucleotides, the CDR3 is TGTGCCAGCAGCTTGTCAGGGAACAATGAGCAGTTCTTC. This sequence encodes CASSLSGNNEQFF. This chain uses TRBV5-8 with TRBJ2-1; possibly TRBD1 for D (5 bases). Trimming shortened V by 1 base and J by 5 bases, and 7 bases separated the two germline ends. Germline assignment: CDR1 SGHTS and CDR2 YDEGEE. The CDR3 has 13 residues.

This chain links TRBV5-1 with TRBJ1-2, with 8 bases that match TRBD1. CDR1 and CDR2 from the germline V gene are SGHRS and YFSETQ. Trimming took 4 bases from V and 7 from J; bases not matched to a gene: 18. The length of the CDR3 is 17 residues. The CDR3 bases are TGCGCCAGCAGCCCGAACTCCGGGACAGGCTTAACTATTGGCTACACCTTC. It translates to CASSPNSGTGLTIGYTF.

V is TRBV27 and J is TRBJ2-5; 7 bases match TRBD1. V shed 5 bases and J 1 base; nucleotides not matched to a gene: 4. Germline values: CDR1 MNHEY, CDR2 SMNVEV (reference sequence). This CDR3 has 14 residues. CDR3 in amino acids: CASSRQGPQETQYF. The CDR3 nucleotides read TGTGCCAGCAGTAGACAGGGACCCCAAGAGACCCAGTACTTC.

Only one count was recorded for this clone. This chain uses TRBV7-9 with TRBJ1-5, with D possibly matching TRBD1 (6 bases). Looked up from germline, CDR1 is SEHNR and CDR2 is FQNEAQ (reference sequence). Trimming pared 1 base from V and 6 bases from J, leaving 10 bases between. The CDR3 sequence is 14 residues long. The chain's CDR3 is CASSLGPGVQPQHF. CDR3 DNA: TGTGCCAGCAGCTTAGGGCCAGGGGTTCAGCCCCAGCATTTT.

The rearrangement links TRBV4-1 to TRBJ2-5, with 7 bases identical to TRBD2. CDR1 is MGHRA, CDR2 YSYEKL, per germline. The CDR3 has 13 residues. The V and J ends lost 4 bases and 5 bases, in that order; junction bases with no gene match: 4. The CDR3: CASSRIGGETQYF. CDR3 DNA: TGCGCCAGCAGCCGCATCGGGGGGGAGACCCAGTACTTC.

The chain joins TRBV27 to TRBJ2-3; 10 bases agree with TRBD2. Germline trimming cut 5 bases from V and 8 bases from J; bases unmatched to any gene: 16. CDR1 and CDR2 from the germline V gene are MNHEY and SMNVEV (reference sequence). The CDR3 has 17 amino acids. The CDR3: CASSLIQAGGSWPTQYF. Here the CDR3 DNA reads TGTGCCAGCAGTCTAATTCAAGCGGGAGGGTCGTGGCCTACGCAGTATTTT.

The J gene is TRBJ2-7, the V gene TRBV7-6; 9 bases align to TRBD1. The CDR3 length is 14 residues. The trim removed 3 bases at V and 3 bases at J, leaving 3 bases unmatched. Germline V gene sequence: CDR1 SGHVS, CDR2 FNYEAQ. This chain's CDR3 is CASSFSGQGYEQYF. The CDR3 nucleotides read TGTGCCAGCAGCTTTTCGGGACAGGGCTACGAGCAGTACTTC.

The rearrangement joins TRBV27 to TRBJ2-2; D possibly matches TRBD1 or TRBD2 (5 bases each). V was shortened by 5 bases and J by 4 bases, with 11 bases between the two germline ends. CDR3 size: 14 residues. Germline CDR1 reads MNHEY; CDR2 reads SMNVEV (reference sequence). The chain's CDR3 is CASSPGDGTGELFF. The CDR3 nucleotides read TGTGCCAGCAGTCCCGGGGACGGCACCGGGGAGCTGTTTTTT.

The chain couples TRBV5-1 to TRBJ2-5; D remains unclear. V gave up 0 bases and J gave up 5 bases, with 5 bases separating them. This CDR3 contains 12 residues. Germline V lookup: CDR1 SGHRS, CDR2 YFSETQ. CDR3 nucleotides: TGCGCCAGCAGCTTGGGTCGCGAGACCCAGTACTTC. Its translation is CASSLGRETQYF.

The chain joins TRBV5-6 to TRBJ2-1; D gene ambiguous. CDR3 length: 14 amino acids. Germline V gene sequence: CDR1 SGHDT, CDR2 YYEEEE. Trimming left V 1 base short and J 4 bases short, with 9 bases between. For the CDR3, the DNA is TGTGCCAGCAGCTTGCCCGCAGGATACAATGAGCAGTTCTTC. Encoded protein: CASSLPAGYNEQFF.

The chain couples TRBV7-3 to TRBJ2-7; 9 bases are a match to TRBD2. Germline CDR1 reads SGHTA; CDR2 reads FQGTGA. V lost 4 bases and J lost 3; bases outside the gene matches: 7. This CDR3 has 15 amino acids. DNA of the CDR3: TGTGCCAGCAGCTCCTTAGCGGGAGCCGTCTACGAGCAGTACTTC. Encoded protein: CASSSLAGAVYEQYF.

Written as DNA, the CDR3 is TGCAGCGTAGTTGGACAGGTAGAGGGTCCCACGGAAGCTTTCTTT. Its protein product is CSVVGQVEGPTEAFF. The chain is built from TRBV29-1 and TRBJ1-1; the match to TRBD1 covers 7 bases. Trimming took 6 bases from V and 8 from J; bases not matched to a gene: 18. Germline assignment: CDR1 SQVTM and CDR2 ANQGSEA. The CDR3 totals 15 residues. Supplemented by reference TRBV29-1 and TRBJ1-1, the full variable domain reads SAVISQKPSRDICQRGTSLTIQCQVDSQVTMMFWYRQQPGQSLTLIATANQGSEATYESGFVIDKFPISRPNLTFSTLTVSNMSPEDSSIYLCSVVGQVEGPTEAFFGQGTRLTVV.

The chain couples TRBV19 to TRBJ2-2; 7 bases match TRBD1. The germline V gene encodes CDR1 LNHDA and CDR2 SQIVND (reference sequence). The trim removed 5 bases at V and 5 bases at J, leaving 2 bases unmatched. The length of the CDR3 is 13 residues. CDR3 in amino acids: CASSATGTGELFF. The CDR3 DNA sequence: TGTGCCAGTAGTGCGACAGGGACCGGGGAGCTGTTTTTT.

The rearrangement joins TRBV5-5 to TRBJ2-7, with 7 bases fitting TRBD2. V was pared by 2 bases and J by 3 bases, with 5 bases of the junction left unmatched. Germline CDR1 is SGHKS and CDR2 is YYEKEE (reference sequence). The CDR3 loop spans 14 amino acids. CDR3 nucleotides: TGTGCCAGCAGCTTCAAAGCGGGATACTACGAGCAGTACTTC. It specifies CASSFKAGYYEQYF.

The J gene is TRBJ2-1, the V gene TRBV15, with a weak D call TRBD1 (7 bases). The CDR3 is 16 amino acids. The germline V gene encodes CDR1 LNHNV and CDR2 YYDKDF (reference sequence). V shed 3 bases and J shed 2 bases, with 14 bases lying between them. In DNA, the CDR3 is TGTGCCACCAGCAGGCAGACAGGGAGGCCCTACAATGAGCAGTTCTTC. Translation: CATSRQTGRPYNEQFF.

The chain carries TRBV10-3 and TRBJ2-5; 10 positions agree with TRBD1. Germline CDR1 is ENHRY and CDR2 is SYGVKD. This CDR3 is 15 amino acids long. After removal of 10 bases from V and 3 bases from J, the junction contained 11 bases not matched to a gene. The CDR3: CATYEGQGREETQYF. As DNA, the CDR3 is TGTGCCACCTATGAGGGACAGGGGAGGGAAGAGACCCAGTACTTC.

The V call is TRBV27, the J call TRBJ2-5; D is possibly TRBD2 (5 bases). V lost 5 bases to trimming and J lost 5 bases, with 15 bases between them. CDR3 size: 14 residues. Germline CDR1 reads MNHEY; CDR2 reads SMNVEV (reference sequence). The CDR3 reads CASSPGGPWETQYF. The DNA of the CDR3 is TGTGCCAGCAGTCCGGGCGGGCCGTGGGAGACCCAGTACTTC.

This chain connects TRBV9 to TRBJ2-6; the D gene is possibly TRBD1 (6 bases). Germline CDR1 is SGDLS and CDR2 is YYNGEE. V lost 5 bases and J lost 0, with 12 bases in between. This CDR3 has 16 amino acids. CDR3 amino acids: CASRPGASSGANVLTF. The CDR3 DNA is TGTGCCAGCAGACCAGGGGCCAGCTCTGGGGCCAACGTCCTGACTTTC.

This CDR3 reads CASSRGPPGELFF. The CDR3 bases are TGTGCCAGCAGCCGGGGGCCACCCGGGGAGCTGTTTTTT. V gene TRBV9 combines with J gene TRBJ2-2; D tentatively fits TRBD1 or TRBD2 (6 bases each). Germline V gene sequence: CDR1 SGDLS, CDR2 YYNGEE. Trimming stripped 4 bases from V and 6 bases from J, with 10 bases between. CDR3 size: 13 residues.

The chain links TRBV2 to TRBJ2-6; D call uncertain. This CDR3 region has 13 residues. From germline, CDR1 is SNHLY and CDR2 FYNNEI. V was clipped by 7 bases and J by 0 bases, with 4 bases between them. CDR3 coding DNA: TGTGCCAGCATATCCTCTGGGGCCAACGTCCTGACTTTC. Residues: CASISSGANVLTF.

The genes are TRBV11-2 and TRBJ2-2, with D perhaps TRBD1 or TRBD2 (6 bases each). V was trimmed by 1 base and J by 13 bases, leaving 19 bases between them. Per germline, CDR1 SGHAT and CDR2 FQNNGV. This CDR3 has 15 residues. The CDR3 nucleotides read TGTGCCAGCAGCTTAGGACAGGCGGGACTCCACTCGCTGTTTTTT. This sequence encodes CASSLGQAGLHSLFF.

The chain couples TRBV7-3 to TRBJ2-3, with 13 bases lining up with TRBD2. The V gene's germline CDR1 is SGHTA and CDR2 FQGTGA. The CDR3 runs 16 residues. V was pared by 4 bases and J by 6 bases, with 7 bases of the junction left unmatched. The CDR3 is CASSSGLAGSSDTQYF. CDR3 nucleotides: TGTGCCAGCAGCTCGGGACTAGCGGGATCCTCGGATACGCAGTATTTT.

The CDR3 region is CAGVVLAGGITDTQYF. The DNA for the CDR3 is TGTGCCGGCGTCGTGCTAGCGGGAGGCATCACAGATACGCAGTATTTT. The chain carries TRBV30 and TRBJ2-3; 11 nucleotides align to TRBD2. Looked up from germline, CDR1 is GTSNPN and CDR2 is SVGIG (reference sequence). V lost 8 bases and J lost 2; bases outside the gene matches: 12. This CDR3 has 16 amino acids.

The V gene is TRBV7-9, the J gene TRBJ2-1; 16 nucleotides match TRBD2. Losses at the gene ends were 5 bases for V and 4 bases for J; bases not matched to a gene: 11. The CDR3 sequence is 19 residues long. Germline V CDR1 and CDR2: SEHNR, FQNEAQ (reference sequence). CDR3: CASSRGTSGREPGYNEQFF. As DNA, the CDR3 is TGTGCCAGCAGCAGAGGGACTAGCGGGAGGGAGCCGGGTTACAATGAGCAGTTCTTC.

V usage is TRBV7-9 and J usage is TRBJ2-1, with D tentatively TRBD1 (5 bases). Germline CDR1 and CDR2: SEHNR and FQNEAQ (reference sequence). V gave up 2 bases and J gave up 5 bases, with 16 bases separating them. This CDR3 comprises 16 residues. CDR3 sequence reads: CASSLLFRTLNNEQFF. Written as DNA, the CDR3 is TGTGCCAGCAGCTTACTTTTCAGGACACTCAACAATGAGCAGTTCTTC. The variable domain in full, with the rest retrieved from reference TRBV7-9 and TRBJ2-1, is DTGVSQNPRHKITKRGQNVTFRCDPISEHNRLYWYRQTLGQGPEFLTYFQNEAQLEKSRLLSDRFSAERPKGSFSTLEIQRTEQGDSAMYLCASSLLFRTLNNEQFFGPGTRLTVL.

In DNA, the CDR3 is TGTGCCAGCAGTGGCAGGGTTTCGGGAGGCGGGGGGTACGAGCAGTACTTC. This gives the protein CASSGRVSGGGGYEQYF. V and J are TRBV6-1 and TRBJ2-7; 8 bases are a match to TRBD2. The CDR3 sequence is 17 residues long. V dropped 4 bases and J dropped 4; count of bases not matched to a gene: 15. Germline lookup yields CDR1 MNHNS and CDR2 SASEGT.